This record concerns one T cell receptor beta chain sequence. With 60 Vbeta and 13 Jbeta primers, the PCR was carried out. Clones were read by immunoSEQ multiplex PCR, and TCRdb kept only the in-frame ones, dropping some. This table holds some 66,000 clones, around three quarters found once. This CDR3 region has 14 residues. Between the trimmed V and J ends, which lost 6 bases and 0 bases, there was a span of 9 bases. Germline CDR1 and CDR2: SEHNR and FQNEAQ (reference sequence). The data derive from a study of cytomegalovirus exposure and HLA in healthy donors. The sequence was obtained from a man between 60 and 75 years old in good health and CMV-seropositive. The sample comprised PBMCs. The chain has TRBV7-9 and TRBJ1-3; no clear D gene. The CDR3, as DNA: TGTGCCAGCAGGGCAGGCCCCTCTGGAAACACCATATATTTT. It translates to CASRAGPSGNTIYF. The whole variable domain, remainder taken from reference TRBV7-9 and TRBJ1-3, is DTGVSQNPRHKITKRGQNVTFRCDPISEHNRLYWYRQTLGQGPEFLTYFQNEAQLEKSRLLSDRFSAERPKGSFSTLEIQRTEQGDSAMYLCASRAGPSGNTIYFGEGSWLTVV.